This note documents a single TCR beta chain sequence. After removal of 1 base from V and 4 bases from J, the junction contained 5 bases not matched to a gene. CDR1 and CDR2 from the germline V gene are MNHNS and SASEGT. The CDR3 runs 16 residues. Produced via immunoSEQ multiplex PCR; TCRdb's table is partial and in-frame only. The sample holds hundreds of thousands of clones, more than 70% seen once. The sample belongs to a study of shared T cell receptors in the human thymus. These data also formed part of another study, on human thymus T cells. That investigation notes: Infants served as donors; they were healthy and Finnish and were having corrective surgery for congenital heart defects. Obtained as resections during corrective heart surgery, the thymus tissue was then studied. Thymic and blood repertoires appeared to carry a bias in their V and J gene usage. Thymic repertoires from unrelated individuals overlapped highly, related research reported.

This chain connects TRBV6-1 to TRBJ2-3; 10 bases align to TRBD2. This clonotype was obtained from a boy younger than two with a congenital heart defect. The sample taken for sequencing was thymocytes. The CDR3 nucleotides read TGTGCCAGCAGTGAAGAGCGGGAGGGGTTCCCAGATACGCAGTATTTT. This encodes CASSEEREGFPDTQYF.